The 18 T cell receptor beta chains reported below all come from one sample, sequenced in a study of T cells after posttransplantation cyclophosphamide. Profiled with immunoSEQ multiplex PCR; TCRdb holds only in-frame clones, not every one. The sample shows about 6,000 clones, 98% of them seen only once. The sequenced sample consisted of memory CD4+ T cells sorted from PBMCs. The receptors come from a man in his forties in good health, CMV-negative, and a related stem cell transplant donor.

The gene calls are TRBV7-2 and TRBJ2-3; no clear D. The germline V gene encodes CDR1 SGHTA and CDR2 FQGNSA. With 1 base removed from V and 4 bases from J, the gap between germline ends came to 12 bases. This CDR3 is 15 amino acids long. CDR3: CASSLELRRADTQYF. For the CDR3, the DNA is TGTGCCAGCAGCTTAGAACTCCGCCGCGCAGATACGCAGTATTTT.

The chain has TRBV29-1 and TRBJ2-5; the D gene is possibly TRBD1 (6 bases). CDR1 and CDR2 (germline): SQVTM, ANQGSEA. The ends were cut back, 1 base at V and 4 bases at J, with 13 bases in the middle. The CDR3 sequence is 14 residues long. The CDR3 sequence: CSVEGQGIRETQYF. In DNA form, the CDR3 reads TGCAGCGTTGAAGGTCAGGGGATAAGAGAGACCCAGTACTTC. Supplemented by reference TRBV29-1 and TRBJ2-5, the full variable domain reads SAVISQKPSRDICQRGTSLTIQCQVDSQVTMMFWYRQQPGQSLTLIATANQGSEATYESGFVIDKFPISRPNLTFSTLTVSNMSPEDSSIYLCSVEGQGIRETQYFGPGTRLLVL.

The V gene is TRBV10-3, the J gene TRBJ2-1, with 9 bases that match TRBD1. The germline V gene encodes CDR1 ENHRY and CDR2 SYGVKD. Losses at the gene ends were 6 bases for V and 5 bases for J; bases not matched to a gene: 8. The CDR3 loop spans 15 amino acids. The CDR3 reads CAIRMGQGRNNEQFF. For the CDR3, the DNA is TGTGCCATCAGAATGGGACAGGGTAGAAACAATGAGCAGTTCTTC.

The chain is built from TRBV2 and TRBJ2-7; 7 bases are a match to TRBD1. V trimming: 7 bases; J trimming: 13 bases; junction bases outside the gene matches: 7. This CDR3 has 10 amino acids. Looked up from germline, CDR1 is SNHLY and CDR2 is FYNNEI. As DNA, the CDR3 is TGTGCCAGCATCTCGGACAGGAGATACTTC. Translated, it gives CASISDRRYF.

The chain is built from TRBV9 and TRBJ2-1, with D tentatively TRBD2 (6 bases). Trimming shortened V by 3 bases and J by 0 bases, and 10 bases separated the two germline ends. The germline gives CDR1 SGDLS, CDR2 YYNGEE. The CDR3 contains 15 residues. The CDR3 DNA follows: TGTGCCAGCAGCGCCCCCGGGAGCTCCTACAATGAGCAGTTCTTC. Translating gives CASSAPGSSYNEQFF.

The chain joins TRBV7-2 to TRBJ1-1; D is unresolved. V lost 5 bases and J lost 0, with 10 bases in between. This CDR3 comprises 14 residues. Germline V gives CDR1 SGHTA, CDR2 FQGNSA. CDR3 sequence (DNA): TGTGCCAGCAGCCGTGACACGATGAACACTGAAGCTTTCTTT. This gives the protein CASSRDTMNTEAFF.

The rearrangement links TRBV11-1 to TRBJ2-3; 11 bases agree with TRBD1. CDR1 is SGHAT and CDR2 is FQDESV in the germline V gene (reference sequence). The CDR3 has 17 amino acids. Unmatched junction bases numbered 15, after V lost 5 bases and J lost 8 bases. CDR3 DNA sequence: TGTGCCAGCAGCCCTATAGCGTCGGACAGGGGGCGAGGTACGCAGTATTTT. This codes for CASSPIASDRGRGTQYF. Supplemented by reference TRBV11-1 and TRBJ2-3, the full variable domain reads EAEVAQSPRYKITEKSQAVAFWCDPISGHATLYWYRQILGQGPELLVQFQDESVVDDSQLPKDRFSAERLKGVDSTLKIQPAELGDSAMYLCASSPIASDRGRGTQYFGPGTRLTVL.

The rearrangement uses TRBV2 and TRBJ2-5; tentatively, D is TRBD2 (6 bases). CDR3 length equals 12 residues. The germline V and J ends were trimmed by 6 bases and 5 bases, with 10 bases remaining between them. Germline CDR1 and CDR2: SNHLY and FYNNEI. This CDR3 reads CASRTEGETQYF. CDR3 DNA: TGTGCCAGCAGGACGGAGGGGGAGACCCAGTACTTC.

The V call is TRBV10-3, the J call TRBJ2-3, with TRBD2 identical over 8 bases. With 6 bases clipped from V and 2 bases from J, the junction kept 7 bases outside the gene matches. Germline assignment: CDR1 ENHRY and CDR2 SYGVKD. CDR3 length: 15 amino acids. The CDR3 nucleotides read TGTGCCATCAGATTAGATAGCGGGATCACAGATACGCAGTATTTT. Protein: CAIRLDSGITDTQYF.

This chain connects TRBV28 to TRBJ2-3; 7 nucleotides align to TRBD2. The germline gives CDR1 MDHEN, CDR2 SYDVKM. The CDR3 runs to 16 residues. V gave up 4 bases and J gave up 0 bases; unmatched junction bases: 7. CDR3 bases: TGTGCCAGCAGTTCCTCTAGCGGAACTAGCACAGATACGCAGTATTTT. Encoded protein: CASSSSSGTSTDTQYF.

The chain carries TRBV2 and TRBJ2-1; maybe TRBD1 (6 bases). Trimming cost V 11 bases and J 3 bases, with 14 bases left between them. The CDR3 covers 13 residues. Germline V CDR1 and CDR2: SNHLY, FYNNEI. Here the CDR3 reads CAGNRVYYNEQFF. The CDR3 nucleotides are TGTGCCGGCAACAGGGTTTACTACAATGAGCAGTTCTTC. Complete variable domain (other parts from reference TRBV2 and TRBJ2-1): EPEVTQTPSHQVTQMGQEVILRCVPISNHLYFYWYRQILGQKVEFLVSFYNNEISEKSEIFDDQFSVERPDGSNFTLKIRSTKLEDSAMYFCAGNRVYYNEQFFGPGTRLTVL.

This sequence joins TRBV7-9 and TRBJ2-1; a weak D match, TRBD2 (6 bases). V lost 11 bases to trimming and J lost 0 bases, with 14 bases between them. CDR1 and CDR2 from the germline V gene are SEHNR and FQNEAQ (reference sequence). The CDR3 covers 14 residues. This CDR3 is CAGSRESSYNEQFF. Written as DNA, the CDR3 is TGTGCCGGAAGCCGGGAGAGCTCCTACAATGAGCAGTTCTTC.

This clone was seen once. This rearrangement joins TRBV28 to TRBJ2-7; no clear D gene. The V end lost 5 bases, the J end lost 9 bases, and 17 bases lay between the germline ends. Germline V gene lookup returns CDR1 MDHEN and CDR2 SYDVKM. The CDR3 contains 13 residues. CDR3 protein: CASSLPPHPGQYF. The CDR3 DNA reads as TGTGCCAGCAGTCTACCCCCCCACCCAGGGCAGTACTTC.

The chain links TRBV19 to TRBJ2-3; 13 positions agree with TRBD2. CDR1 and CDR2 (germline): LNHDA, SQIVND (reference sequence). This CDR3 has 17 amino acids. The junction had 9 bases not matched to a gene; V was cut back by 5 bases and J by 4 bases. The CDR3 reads CASSPKGLAGVSDTQYF. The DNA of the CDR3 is TGTGCCAGTAGTCCAAAAGGACTAGCGGGAGTATCAGATACGCAGTATTTT.

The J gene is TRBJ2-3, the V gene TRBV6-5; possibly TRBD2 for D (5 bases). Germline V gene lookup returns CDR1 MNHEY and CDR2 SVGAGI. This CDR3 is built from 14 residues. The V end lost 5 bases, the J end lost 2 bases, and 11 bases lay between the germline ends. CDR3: CASSPTGVTDTQYF. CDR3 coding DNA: TGTGCCAGCAGTCCAACCGGGGTCACAGATACGCAGTATTTT.

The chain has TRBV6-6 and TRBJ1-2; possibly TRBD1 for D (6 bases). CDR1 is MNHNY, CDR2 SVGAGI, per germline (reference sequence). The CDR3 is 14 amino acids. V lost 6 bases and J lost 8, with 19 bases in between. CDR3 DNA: TGTGCCAGCAGCCCTGAGGGGGGGCGCGGAGGCTACACCTTC. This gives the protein CASSPEGGRGGYTF.

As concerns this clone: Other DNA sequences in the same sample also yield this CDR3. Here the CDR3 reads CASSLLGGEQFF. For the CDR3, the DNA is TGTGCCAGCAGTTTATTAGGGGGCGAGCAGTTCTTC. V is TRBV28 and J is TRBJ2-1; 7 bases line up with TRBD1. The V gene's germline CDR1 is MDHEN and CDR2 SYDVKM. J gave up 10 bases and V 1 base, and 1 base lay outside the gene matches. The CDR3 totals 12 residues. The whole variable domain, filled in from reference TRBV28 and TRBJ2-1, reads DVKVTQSSRYLVKRTGEKVFLECVQDMDHENMFWYRQDPGLGLRLIYFSYDVKMKEKGDIPEGYSVSREKKERFSLILESASTNQTSMYLCASSLLGGEQFFGPGTRLTVL.

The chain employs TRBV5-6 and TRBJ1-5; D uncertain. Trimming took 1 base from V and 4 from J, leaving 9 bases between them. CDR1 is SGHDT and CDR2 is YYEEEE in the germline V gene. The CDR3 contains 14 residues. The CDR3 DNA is TGTGCCAGCAGCTTGTCGGGTTGGAATCAGCCCCAGCATTTT. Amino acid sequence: CASSLSGWNQPQHF.